This T cell receptor beta chain was captured in a study of tumor-infiltrating lymphocytes in localized non-small cell lung cancer. Study-wide results and limits: TCR sequencing covered a subset of patients with enough tissue.

This table comes from immunoSEQ multiplex PCR, and its TCRdb copy is limited to in-frame clones, with some not included. This sample has 12,000 to 15,000 clones; about four fifths occur once, and the top ten carry 2.6%. The germline V gene encodes CDR1 SGHDT and CDR2 YYEEEE. The V end was cut by 0 bases, the J end by 8 bases, with 17 bases between. The CDR3 has 16 amino acids. As regards this clone: Its antigen remains unknown.

The sample taken for sequencing was lung tumor tissue. The chain joins TRBV5-6 to TRBJ1-4, with D possibly matching TRBD1 (6 bases). The TCR was taken from a human donor with non-small cell lung cancer. In DNA, the CDR3 is TGTGCCAGCAGCTTGGCGGGGGCAGGGGCAGGGGAAAAACTGTTTTTT. Translation gives CASSLAGAGAGEKLFF.